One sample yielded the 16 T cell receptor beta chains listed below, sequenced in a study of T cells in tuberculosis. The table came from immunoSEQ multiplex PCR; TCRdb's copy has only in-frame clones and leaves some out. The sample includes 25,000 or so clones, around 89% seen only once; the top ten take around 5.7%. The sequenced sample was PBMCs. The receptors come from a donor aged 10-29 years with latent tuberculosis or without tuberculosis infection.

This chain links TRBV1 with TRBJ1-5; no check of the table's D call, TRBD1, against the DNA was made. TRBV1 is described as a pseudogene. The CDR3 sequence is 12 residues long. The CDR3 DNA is TGCACCAGACAGATAAGCAATCAGCCCCAGCATTTT. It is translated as CTRQISNQPQHF.

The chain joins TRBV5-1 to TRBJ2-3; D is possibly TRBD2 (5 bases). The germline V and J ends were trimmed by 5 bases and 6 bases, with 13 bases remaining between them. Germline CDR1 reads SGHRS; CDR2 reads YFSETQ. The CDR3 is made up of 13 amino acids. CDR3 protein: CASRGEPLDTQYF. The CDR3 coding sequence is TGCGCCAGCAGGGGAGAGCCCCTGGATACGCAGTATTTT.

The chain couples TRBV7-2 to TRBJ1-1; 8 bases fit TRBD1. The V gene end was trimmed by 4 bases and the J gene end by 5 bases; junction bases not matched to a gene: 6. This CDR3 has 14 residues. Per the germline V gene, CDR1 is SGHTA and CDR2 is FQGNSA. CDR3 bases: TGTGCCAGCAGCTCCTATCGGACAGGGACTGAAGCTTTCTTT. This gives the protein CASSSYRTGTEAFF.

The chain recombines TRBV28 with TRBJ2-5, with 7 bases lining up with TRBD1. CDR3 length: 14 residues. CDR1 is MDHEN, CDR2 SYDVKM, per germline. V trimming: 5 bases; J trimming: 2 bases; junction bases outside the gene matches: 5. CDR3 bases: TGTGCCAGCAGTCGCGACAGGGCTCAAGAGACCCAGTACTTC. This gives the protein CASSRDRAQETQYF.

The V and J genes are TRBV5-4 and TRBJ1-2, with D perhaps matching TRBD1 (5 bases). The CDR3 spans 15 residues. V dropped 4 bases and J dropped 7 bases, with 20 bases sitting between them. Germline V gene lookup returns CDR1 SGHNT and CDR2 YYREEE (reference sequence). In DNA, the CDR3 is TGTGCCAGCAGCAGGAACCGTGGGCAGGGCGGTGGCTACACCTTC. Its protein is CASSRNRGQGGGYTF.

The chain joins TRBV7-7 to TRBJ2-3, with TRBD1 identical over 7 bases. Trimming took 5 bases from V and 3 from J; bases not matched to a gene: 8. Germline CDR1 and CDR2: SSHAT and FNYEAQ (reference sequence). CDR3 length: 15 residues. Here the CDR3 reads CASSPGTAVTDTQYF. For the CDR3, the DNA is TGTGCCAGCAGCCCCGGGACAGCAGTTACAGATACGCAGTATTTT.

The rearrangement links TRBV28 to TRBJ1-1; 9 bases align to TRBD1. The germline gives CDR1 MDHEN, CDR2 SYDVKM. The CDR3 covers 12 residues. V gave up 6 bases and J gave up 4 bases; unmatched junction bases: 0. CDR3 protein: CASRQGATEAFF. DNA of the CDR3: TGTGCCAGCAGACAGGGGGCCACTGAAGCTTTCTTT.

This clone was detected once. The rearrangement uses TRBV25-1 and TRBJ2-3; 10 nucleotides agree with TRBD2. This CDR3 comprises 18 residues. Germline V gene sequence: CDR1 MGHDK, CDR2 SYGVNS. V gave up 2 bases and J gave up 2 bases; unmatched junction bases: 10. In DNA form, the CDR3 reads TGTGCCAGCAGTGAAGACGCTAATAGCGGGGGGTCCACAGATACGCAGTATTTT. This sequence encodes CASSEDANSGGSTDTQYF. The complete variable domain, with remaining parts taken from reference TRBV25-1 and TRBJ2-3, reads EADIYQTPRYLVIGTGKKITLECSQTMGHDKMYWYQQDPGMELHLIHYSYGVNSTEKGDLSSESTVSRIRTEHFPLTLESARPSHTSQYLCASSEDANSGGSTDTQYFGPGTRLTVL.

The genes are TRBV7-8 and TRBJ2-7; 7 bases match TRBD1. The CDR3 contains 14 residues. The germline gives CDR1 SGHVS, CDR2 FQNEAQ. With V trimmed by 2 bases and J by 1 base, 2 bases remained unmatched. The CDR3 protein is CASSLPGQSYEQYF. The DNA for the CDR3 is TGTGCCAGCAGCTTACCGGGACAGTCCTACGAGCAGTACTTC.

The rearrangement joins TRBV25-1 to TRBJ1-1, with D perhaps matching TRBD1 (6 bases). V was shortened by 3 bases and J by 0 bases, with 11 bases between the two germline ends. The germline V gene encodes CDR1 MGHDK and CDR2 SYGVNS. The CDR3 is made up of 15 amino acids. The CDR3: CASSDPGTLNTEAFF. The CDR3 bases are TGTGCCAGCAGTGACCCCGGGACACTGAACACTGAAGCTTTCTTT.

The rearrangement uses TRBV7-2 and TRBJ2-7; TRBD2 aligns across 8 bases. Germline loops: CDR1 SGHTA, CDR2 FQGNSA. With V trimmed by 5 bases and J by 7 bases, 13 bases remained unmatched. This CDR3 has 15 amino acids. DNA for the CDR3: TGTGCCAGCAGCCCTTGGACTAGCAGACTGGGTGAGCAGTACTTC. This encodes CASSPWTSRLGEQYF.

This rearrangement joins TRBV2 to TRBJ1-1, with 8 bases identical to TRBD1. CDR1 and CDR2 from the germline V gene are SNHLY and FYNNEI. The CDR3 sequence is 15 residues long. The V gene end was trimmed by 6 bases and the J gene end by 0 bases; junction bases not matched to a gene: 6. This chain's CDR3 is CASSRGLSMNTEAFF. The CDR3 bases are TGTGCCAGCAGCAGGGGGCTTTCCATGAACACTGAAGCTTTCTTT. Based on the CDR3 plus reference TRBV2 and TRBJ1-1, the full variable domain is EPEVTQTPSHQVTQMGQEVILRCVPISNHLYFYWYRQILGQKVEFLVSFYNNEISEKSEIFDDQFSVERPDGSNFTLKIRSTKLEDSAMYFCASSRGLSMNTEAFFGQGTRLTVV.

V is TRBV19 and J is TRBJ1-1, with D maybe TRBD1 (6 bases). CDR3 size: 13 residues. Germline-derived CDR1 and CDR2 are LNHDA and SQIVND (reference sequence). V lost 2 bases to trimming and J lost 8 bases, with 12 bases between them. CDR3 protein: CASSIFRGGEAFF. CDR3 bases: TGTGCCAGTAGTATATTTAGGGGGGGAGAAGCTTTCTTT.

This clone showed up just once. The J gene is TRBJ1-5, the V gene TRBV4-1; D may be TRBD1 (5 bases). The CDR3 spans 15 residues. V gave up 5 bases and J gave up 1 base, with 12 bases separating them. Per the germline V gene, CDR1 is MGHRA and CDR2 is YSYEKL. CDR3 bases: TGCGCCAGCAGCTCCAGGGTTAGGAGCAATCAGCCCCAGCATTTT. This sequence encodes CASSSRVRSNQPQHF.

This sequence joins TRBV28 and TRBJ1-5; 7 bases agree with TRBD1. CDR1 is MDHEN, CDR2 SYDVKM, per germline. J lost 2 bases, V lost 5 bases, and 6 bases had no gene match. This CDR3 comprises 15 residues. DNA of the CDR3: TGTGCCAGCAGTGACGTCGGGACAGGCAATCAGCCCCAGCATTTT. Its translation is CASSDVGTGNQPQHF.

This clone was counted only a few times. CDR3: CASSLGQGQNSPLHF. The CDR3 DNA reads as TGCGCCAGCAGCCTAGGACAGGGACAGAATTCACCCCTCCACTTT. The chain links TRBV5-1 to TRBJ1-6; 8 bases line up with TRBD1. This CDR3 has 15 amino acids. Looked up from germline, CDR1 is SGHRS and CDR2 is YFSETQ. V shed 4 bases and J 7 bases; nucleotides not matched to a gene: 7.